One sample yielded the 26 T cell receptor beta chains listed below, sequenced in a study of OX40 agonist ivuxolimab in advanced cancers. Using immunoSEQ multiplex PCR, the repertoire was profiled, and TCRdb retains in-frame clones only, with some absent. This table holds over 55,000 clones, around 83% found once. This specimen was CD4+ or CD8+ T cells sorted from blood, taken in a trial of the OX40 agonist ivuxolimab. These receptors were obtained from an adult with an advanced solid tumor such as melanoma, head and neck, liver or kidney cancer.

This chain connects TRBV9 to TRBJ1-2; no definite D call. CDR1 is SGDLS and CDR2 is YYNGEE in the germline V gene. This CDR3 region has 11 residues. Trimming removed 8 bases at V and 4 bases at J, with 9 bases between. The CDR3 sequence: CASGDSYGYTF. In nucleotides, the CDR3 is TGTGCCAGTGGGGATAGCTATGGCTACACCTTC.

The rearrangement links TRBV5-1 to TRBJ2-5, with 11 bases fitting TRBD2. Germline CDR1 SGHRS, CDR2 YFSETQ. The CDR3 extends over 15 amino acids. The J segment lost 1 base and the V segment lost 2 bases, leaving 1 base of the junction unmatched. The CDR3 coding sequence is TGCGCCAGCAGCTTACTAGCGGGAGCCCAAGAGACCCAGTACTTC. Its protein product is CASSLLAGAQETQYF.

This sequence joins TRBV7-2 and TRBJ2-1; unclear D gene. Germline V gene data show CDR1 as SGHTA and CDR2 as FQGNSA. The CDR3 covers 15 residues. V shed 3 bases and J shed 7 bases, with 16 bases lying between them. The CDR3: CASSFRRVVGNEQFF. The CDR3 DNA is TGTGCCAGCAGCTTTCGACGGGTGGTAGGAAATGAGCAGTTCTTC.

The chain carries TRBV7-9 and TRBJ1-4; 11 bases match TRBD1. Unmatched junction bases numbered 6, after V lost 5 bases and J lost 7 bases. The CDR3 length is 15 residues. The germline gives CDR1 SEHNR, CDR2 FQNEAQ (reference sequence). This CDR3 reads CASSRRTGGFEKLFF. In DNA form, the CDR3 reads TGTGCCAGCAGCCGAAGGACAGGGGGCTTTGAAAAACTGTTTTTT.

The V call is TRBV5-1, the J call TRBJ2-3, with D unclear. Germline V gene data show CDR1 as SGHRS and CDR2 as YFSETQ. Trimming removed 2 bases from V and 4 bases from J, with 8 bases in between. The CDR3 has 13 residues. The CDR3 sequence: CASSFRSADTQYF. CDR3 nucleotide sequence: TGCGCCAGCAGCTTTCGGAGCGCAGATACGCAGTATTTT.

V and J are TRBV7-2 and TRBJ1-2; 10 positions agree with TRBD1. J was trimmed by 5 bases and V by 5 bases; bases with no gene match: 8. Germline CDR1 SGHTA, CDR2 FQGNSA. The CDR3 has 15 amino acids. CDR3: CASSHSGTGEYGYTF. In nucleotides, the CDR3 is TGTGCCAGCAGCCATTCCGGGACAGGGGAGTATGGCTACACCTTC.

CDR3 amino acids: CASSIPLGRRGMLKDQPQHF. The CDR3 DNA reads TGTGCCAGTAGTATCCCTCTCGGACGGCGAGGGATGCTTAAAGATCAGCCCCAGCATTTT. V and J are TRBV19 and TRBJ1-5, with D uncertain. This CDR3 is built from 20 residues. With 3 bases removed from V and 5 bases from J, the gap between germline ends came to 29 bases. From germline, CDR1 is LNHDA and CDR2 SQIVND (reference sequence).

The J gene is TRBJ2-1, the V gene TRBV1; no DNA check was done on the table's D call, TRBD2. TRBV1 has pseudogene status. CDR3 length: 16 amino acids. The chain's CDR3 is CTSSQVMAGRYNEQFF. In nucleotides, the CDR3 is TGCACCAGCAGCCAGGTAATGGCGGGGCGTTACAATGAGCAGTTCTTC.

The chain is built from TRBV2 and TRBJ2-7, with a tentative D call TRBD1 (5 bases). V lost 6 bases and J 3 bases, leaving 21 bases between the germline ends. Germline V lookup: CDR1 SNHLY, CDR2 FYNNEI. The CDR3 spans 16 residues. The CDR3 DNA reads TGTGCCAGCAGCCAAAGACAGACCAGATCCTTCTACGAGCAGTACTTC. This gives the protein CASSQRQTRSFYEQYF.

The CDR3 DNA reads as TGCGCCAGCAGCGCAGCGGACACTCCGAACACCGGGGAGCTGTTTTTT. This gives the protein CASSAADTPNTGELFF. The V and J genes are TRBV10-1 and TRBJ2-2; tentatively, D is TRBD1 or TRBD2 (5 bases each). CDR3 size: 16 residues. Per germline, CDR1 WNHNN and CDR2 SYGVQD (reference sequence). Trimming stripped 6 bases from V and 0 bases from J, with 14 bases between.

This chain uses TRBV6-1 with TRBJ2-2; 8 nucleotides line up with TRBD1. The V and J ends lost 5 bases and 0 bases, in that order; junction bases with no gene match: 2. This CDR3 is 15 amino acids long. Germline loops: CDR1 MNHNS, CDR2 SASEGT. CDR3 amino acids: CASSRTGTNTGELFF. CDR3 nucleotides: TGTGCCAGCAGTAGGACAGGGACGAACACCGGGGAGCTGTTTTTT.

The V and J genes are TRBV5-1 and TRBJ2-2; D call uncertain. Germline CDR1 is SGHRS and CDR2 is YFSETQ. The length of the CDR3 is 15 residues. With 0 bases removed from V and 4 bases from J, the gap between germline ends came to 10 bases. This CDR3 is CASSLENFGTGELFF. The CDR3 nucleotides read TGCGCCAGCAGCTTGGAGAATTTTGGCACCGGGGAGCTGTTTTTT.

This chain joins TRBV6-1 and TRBJ1-5; TRBD1 matches 9 bases. CDR1 MNHNS and CDR2 SASEGT come from the germline V gene. The ends lost 5 bases at V and 7 bases at J; junction bases unmatched: 9. CDR3 length: 15 amino acids. CDR3 DNA: TGTGCCAGCAGTACTACAGGGGGCGCGAGGCAGCCCCAGCATTTT. Translating gives CASSTTGGARQPQHF.

The genes are TRBV7-9 and TRBJ1-2, with TRBD1 matching 7 bases. CDR1 and CDR2 (germline): SEHNR, FQNEAQ (reference sequence). This CDR3 is 14 amino acids long. J was trimmed by 4 bases and V by 5 bases; bases with no gene match: 7. CDR3 loop: CASSPQGRSYGYTF. The CDR3 DNA sequence: TGTGCCAGCAGCCCACAGGGGAGAAGCTATGGCTACACCTTC. Variable domain in full (rest from reference TRBV7-9 and TRBJ1-2): DTGVSQNPRHKITKRGQNVTFRCDPISEHNRLYWYRQTLGQGPEFLTYFQNEAQLEKSRLLSDRFSAERPKGSFSTLEIQRTEQGDSAMYLCASSPQGRSYGYTFGSGTRLTVV.

This clone was counted only a few times. The chain carries TRBV2 and TRBJ1-6; TRBD1 aligns across 10 bases. Losses at the gene ends were 3 bases for V and 10 bases for J; bases not matched to a gene: 3. Per the germline V gene, CDR1 is SNHLY and CDR2 is FYNNEI. The CDR3 is 14 amino acids. Written as DNA, the CDR3 is TGTGCCAGCAGTGACGGGACAGGGGTATCACCCCTCCACTTT. Encoded protein: CASSDGTGVSPLHF. Combining the CDR3 with reference TRBV2 and TRBJ1-6 gives the whole variable domain EPEVTQTPSHQVTQMGQEVILRCVPISNHLYFYWYRQILGQKVEFLVSFYNNEISEKSEIFDDQFSVERPDGSNFTLKIRSTKLEDSAMYFCASSDGTGVSPLHFGNGTRLTVT.

The chain links TRBV7-6 to TRBJ2-3; D is unclear. Between the trimmed V and J ends, which lost 4 bases and 4 bases, there was a span of 9 bases. The CDR3 is 13 amino acids. Germline assignment: CDR1 SGHVS and CDR2 FNYEAQ. In DNA form, the CDR3 reads TGTGCCAGCAGCTACGCGATGGCAGATACGCAGTATTTT. Amino acid sequence: CASSYAMADTQYF. The entire variable domain, with the rest obtained from reference TRBV7-6 and TRBJ2-3, is as follows: GAGVSQSPRYKVTKRGQDVALRCDPISGHVSLYWYRQALGQGPEFLTYFNYEAQQDKSGLPNDRFSAERPEGSISTLTIQRTEQRDSAMYRCASSYAMADTQYFGPGTRLTVL.

The CDR3 region is CASTKVRTSSGNTIYF. CDR3 nucleotide sequence: TGTGCCAGCACCAAAGTCCGGACCAGCTCTGGAAACACCATATATTTT. The gene calls are TRBV28 and TRBJ1-3; D is unresolved. V lost 7 bases and J lost 0, with 16 bases in between. CDR3 size: 16 residues. In germline, CDR1 is MDHEN, CDR2 SYDVKM.

Comment on this clone: Sequence at one end of the junction differs from germline and may be a read error. Other DNA sequences of this sample code for an identical CDR3. V usage is TRBV5-4 and J usage is TRBJ1-6; D remains ambiguous. The CDR3 covers 15 residues. Germline CDR1 is SGHNT and CDR2 is YYREEE (reference sequence). The CDR3 sequence is CASSLDLGRNSPLHF. The CDR3 DNA is TGTGCCAGCAGCTTGGACCTAGGGCGAAATTCGCCCCTCCACTTT.

The chain has TRBV7-9 and TRBJ1-6, with 7 bases fitting TRBD1. Germline V lookup: CDR1 SEHNR, CDR2 FQNEAQ (reference sequence). With V trimmed by 11 bases and J by 7 bases, 5 bases remained unmatched. CDR3 length equals 12 residues. This CDR3 is CAGHRGNSPLHF. Here the CDR3 DNA reads TGTGCCGGCCACAGGGGAAATTCACCCCTCCACTTT.

The chain carries TRBV19 and TRBJ2-2; the D gene is possibly TRBD2 (6 bases). The V gene lost 5 bases and the J gene lost 4 bases, with 14 bases spanning the gap. The V gene's germline CDR1 is LNHDA and CDR2 SQIVND (reference sequence). This CDR3 is built from 15 residues. The CDR3 spells CASSAGTPSTGELFF. The CDR3 DNA reads as TGTGCCAGTAGTGCCGGGACTCCGAGCACCGGGGAGCTGTTTTTT. Supplemented by reference TRBV19 and TRBJ2-2, the full variable domain reads DGGITQSPKYLFRKEGQNVTLSCEQNLNHDAMYWYRQDPGQGLRLIYYSQIVNDFQKGDIAEGYSVSREKKESFPLTVTSAQKNPTAFYLCASSAGTPSTGELFFGEGSRLTVL.

The chain has TRBV29-1 and TRBJ2-7, with 9 bases fitting TRBD1. CDR1 SQVTM and CDR2 ANQGSEA come from the germline V gene. The CDR3 contains 19 residues. The trim removed 5 bases at V and 3 bases at J, leaving 23 bases unmatched. CDR3 loop: CSVRGGNIGGQGIYYEQYF. In DNA form, the CDR3 reads TGCAGCGTTCGTGGGGGGAACATCGGGGGACAGGGAATCTACTACGAGCAGTACTTC.

The chain joins TRBV29-1 to TRBJ2-3, with 10 bases aligning to TRBD2. Germline CDR1 reads SQVTM; CDR2 reads ANQGSEA. Losses at the gene ends were 6 bases for V and 4 bases for J; bases not matched to a gene: 10. The CDR3 spans 15 residues. CDR3 in DNA: TGCAGCGTCCGTTTGGCTAGCGGGGGTGCAGATACGCAGTATTTT. Protein sequence: CSVRLASGGADTQYF.

The rearrangement joins TRBV6-6 to TRBJ2-7; the match to TRBD1 covers 7 bases. Germline values: CDR1 MNHNY, CDR2 SVGAGI (reference sequence). V dropped 2 bases and J dropped 1; count of bases not matched to a gene: 2. This CDR3 contains 14 residues. For the CDR3, the DNA is TGTGCCAGCAGTTACGCCAGGGGGTCCTACGAGCAGTACTTC. Protein product: CASSYARGSYEQYF.

CDR3 residues: CASRATSGRYNEQFF. CDR3 DNA: TGTGCCAGCAGAGCCACTAGCGGGCGGTACAATGAGCAGTTCTTC. The chain recombines TRBV7-2 with TRBJ2-1, with 9 positions matching TRBD2. This CDR3 region has 15 residues. V gave up 6 bases and J gave up 4 bases; unmatched junction bases: 7. Germline CDR1 and CDR2: SGHTA and FQGNSA. The whole variable domain, remainder taken from reference TRBV7-2 and TRBJ2-1, is GAGVSQSPSNKVTEKGKDVELRCDPISGHTALYWYRQSLGQGLEFLIYFQGNSAPDKSGLPSDRFSAERTGGSVSTLTIQRTQQEDSAVYLCASRATSGRYNEQFFGPGTRLTVL.

CDR3 DNA sequence: TGTGCCAGCAAGGAGATTCCTAACTATGGCTACACCTTC. Its translation: CASKEIPNYGYTF. The chain has TRBV2 and TRBJ1-2; D remains ambiguous. The CDR3 covers 13 residues. CDR1 and CDR2 from the germline V gene are SNHLY and FYNNEI. The V and J ends lost 7 bases and 0 bases respectively, with 9 bases between them.

The chain links TRBV7-2 to TRBJ1-2, with a weak D call TRBD1 (5 bases). The V end was cut by 0 bases, the J end by 8 bases, with 13 bases between. This CDR3 is built from 14 residues. CDR1 and CDR2 from the germline V gene are SGHTA and FQGNSA. CDR3 sequence (DNA): TGTGCCAGCAGCTTAGCGGCACAGGCGGAGGGCTACACCTTC. Encoded protein: CASSLAAQAEGYTF.